This TCR beta chain was obtained from a study of technical replicates of blood from a few donors. Repertoires were generated with immunoSEQ multiplex PCR, while TCRdb's copy carries only in-frame clones and drops some. The sample consists of about 81,000 clones, almost 96% of them appearing once. CDR3 length equals 13 residues. Germline CDR1 and CDR2: SGHAT and FQNNGV. With V trimmed by 4 bases and J by 4 bases, 3 bases remained unmatched. Sequenced sample: T cells isolated from PBMCs. The chain has TRBV11-2 and TRBJ1-2; TRBD1 matches at 7 bases. The source is a human donor in good health. CDR3 loop: CASSSGQLYGYTF. In DNA, the CDR3 is TGTGCCAGCAGCTCGGGACAGCTCTATGGCTACACCTTC.